The clone carrying this T cell receptor beta chain was seen only a few times. Those enrolled in Seattle joined during active infection and were followed longitudinally afterward. This sample is drawn from a study of blood T cell repertoires in COVID-19. Overall study context: COVID-19 samples collected from the United States, Italy and Spain covered acute and convalescent phases. T cells, B-cell-depleted T cells, or PBMCs supplied cDNA or gDNA.

Method: immunoSEQ multiplex PCR; TCRdb's copy keeps in-frame clones and lacks some. The sample holds 300,000 to 400,000 clones, about nine tenths seen once. Looked up from germline, CDR1 is LNHDA and CDR2 is SQIVND (reference sequence). The CDR3 is 16 residues long. The V end lost 8 bases, the J end lost 2 bases, and 22 bases lay between the germline ends. The chain is built from TRBV19 and TRBJ2-7; TRBD1 might be the D (7 bases). The material sequenced was peripheral blood. The receptor was isolated from a young man with COVID-19, enrolled during active disease. CDR3 residues: CASFLTRGVPPYEQYF. CDR3 DNA sequence: TGTGCCAGTTTCCTCACCAGGGGGGTACCTCCCTACGAGCAGTACTTC.